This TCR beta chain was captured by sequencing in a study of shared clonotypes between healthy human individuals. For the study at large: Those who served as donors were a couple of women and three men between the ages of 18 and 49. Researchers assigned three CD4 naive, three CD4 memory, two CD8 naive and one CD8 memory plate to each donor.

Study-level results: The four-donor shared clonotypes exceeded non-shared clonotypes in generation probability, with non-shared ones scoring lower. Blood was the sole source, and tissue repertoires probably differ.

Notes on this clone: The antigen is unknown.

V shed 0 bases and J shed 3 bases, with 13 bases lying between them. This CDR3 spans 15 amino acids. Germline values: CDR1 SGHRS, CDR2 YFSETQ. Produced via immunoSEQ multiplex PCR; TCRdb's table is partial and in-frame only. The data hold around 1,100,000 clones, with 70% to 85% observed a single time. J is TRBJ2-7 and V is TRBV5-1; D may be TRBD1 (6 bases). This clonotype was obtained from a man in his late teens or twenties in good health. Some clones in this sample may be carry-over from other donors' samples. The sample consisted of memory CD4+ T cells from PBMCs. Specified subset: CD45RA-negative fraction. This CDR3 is CASSLDGQRNYEQYF. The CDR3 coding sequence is TGCGCCAGCAGCTTGGACGGACAGCGAAACTACGAGCAGTACTTC.